The 15 T cell receptor beta chains listed next were all sequenced from one sample in a study of regulatory T cells in long-lasting Graves disease (dated by TCRdb to the early 2020s). The library was obtained by multiplex PCR. Data came from an Illumina HiSeq 4000. TCR beta libraries were built with iRepertoire HTBI primers and Arm-PCR amplification of CDR3 regions. TCRdb trimmed public reads at Q25 via fastp, called clones via MiXCR and kept in-frame beta chains. Each record represents a unique CDR3 protein, reported with the most common genes and DNA among its rows. The sample table records approximately 230,000 distinct CDR3 sequences; approximately 20% of these occur just once. The top ten clones comprise approximately 20% of the sample. Interpreted using the paper, the time point label stands for: newly diagnosed GD, antithyroid drugs for less than 3 months. RNA was extracted from PBMCs in TRIzol for both TCR sequencing and RNA sequencing.

The input for sequencing was peripheral blood mononuclear cells (PBMCs), taken at new diagnosis, from a patient treated with antithyroid drugs. All receptors come from a female donor with Graves disease.

Of note for this clonotype: A far more abundant clone sits one base away, making this likely a read error. The CDR3 does not end in the conserved phenylalanine or tryptophan, so this is likely a read error. J is TRBJ2-5 and V is TRBV30, with D perhaps TRBD2 (6 bases). The closer fit of TRBJ2-1 to the DNA end suggests the J call may be wrong. There are 14 residues in the CDR3. Germline V gene lookup returns CDR1 GTSNPN and CDR2 SVGIG (reference sequence). CDR3 loop: CAWSSWAGNNEQFL. In DNA form, the CDR3 reads TGTGCCTGGAGTTCCTGGGCGGGAAACAATGAGCAGTTCCTC.

This clonotype was seen at least ten times. The chain recombines TRBV24-1 with TRBJ2-1; 9 nucleotides line up with TRBD2. The CDR3 consists of 16 residues. CDR1 is KGHDR, CDR2 SFDVKD, per germline. J was trimmed by 0 bases and V by 6 bases; bases with no gene match: 5. The CDR3 reads CATSMGGRASYNEQFF. CDR3 DNA: TGTGCCACCAGTATGGGCGGGAGGGCCTCCTACAATGAGCAGTTCTTC.

The chain combines TRBV6-2 or TRBV6-3 with TRBJ1-1; D perhaps matches TRBD1 (6 bases). Germline CDR1 is MNHEY and CDR2 is SVGEGT. The CDR3 contains 15 residues. V lost 9 bases, J lost 6 bases, and 23 bases lay in between. The DNA of the CDR3 is TGTGCCAGTATCCCTCTAAGGGGGGCAGGGTCTGAAGCTTTCTTT. It encodes CASIPLRGAGSEAFF.

Comment on this clonotype: Germline and junction disagree at one end, which may indicate a read error. In DNA, the CDR3 is TGTGCCGGCAGCCAACAGAGGGGGGACTACGAGCAGTACTTC. Translating it yields CAGSQQRGDYEQYF. J is TRBJ2-7 and V is TRBV7-9, with D possibly being TRBD1 or TRBD2 (6 bases each). The germline V gene encodes CDR1 SEHNR and CDR2 FQNEAQ (reference sequence). The CDR3 runs to 14 residues. The full variable domain, its missing parts supplied by reference TRBV7-9 and TRBJ2-7, is DTGVSQNPRHKITKRGQNVTFRCDPISEHNRLYWYRQTLGQGPEFLTYFQNEAQLEKSRLLSDRFSAERPKGSFSTLEIQRTEQGDSAMYLCAGSQQRGDYEQYFGPGTRLTVT.

This clonotype was counted many times. The chain recombines TRBV7-8 with TRBJ2-1; 14 nucleotides align to TRBD2. CDR1 is SGHVS and CDR2 is FQNEAQ in the germline V gene. V gave up 5 bases and J gave up 6 bases; unmatched junction bases: 6. This CDR3 is 16 amino acids long. CDR3 protein: CASSPRLAGGINEQFF. The CDR3 DNA sequence: TGTGCCAGCAGCCCTAGACTAGCGGGAGGGATCAATGAGCAGTTCTTC.

V and J are TRBV12-3 or TRBV12-4 and TRBJ1-5; perhaps TRBD1 as D (6 bases). This CDR3 is 15 amino acids long. Trimming pared 2 bases from V and 6 bases from J, leaving 14 bases between. This CDR3 reads CASSLSDGGGQPQHF. CDR3 DNA: TGTGCCAGCAGTTTATCCGACGGAGGGGGTCAGCCCCAGCATTTT.

This clonotype was counted many times. The chain couples TRBV12-3 or TRBV12-4 to TRBJ2-2; a possible D gene is TRBD2 (5 bases). V lost 5 bases and J 0 bases, leaving 13 bases between the germline ends. There are 16 residues in the CDR3. The CDR3 sequence is CASSPHSETNTGELFF. Written as DNA, the CDR3 is TGTGCCAGCAGTCCCCATAGCGAGACGAACACCGGGGAGCTGTTTTTT.

This clonotype turned up a few times. This chain links TRBV20-1 with TRBJ2-2, with D possibly being TRBD1 (7 bases). The CDR3 runs to 14 residues. Trimming removed 0 bases at V and 6 bases at J, with 11 bases between. The germline V gene has CDR1 DFQATT and CDR2 SNEGSKA (reference sequence). The CDR3: CSARDGGGPGELFF. The DNA of the CDR3 is TGCAGTGCTAGAGATGGAGGGGGCCCCGGGGAGCTGTTTTTT.

This clonotype was counted many times. The genes are TRBV28 and TRBJ2-1, with D unresolved. The germline CDR1 and CDR2 sequences are MDHEN and SYDVKM. V was cut by 5 bases and J by 6 bases, with 26 bases left in between. The CDR3 runs 18 residues. DNA of the CDR3: TGTGCCAGCAGTCCACCTCTGAAAGGAGAAGGCCGACCCAATGAGCAGTTCTTC. Translating gives CASSPPLKGEGRPNEQFF.

This clonotype was picked up many times. The V call is TRBV19, the J call TRBJ2-1; TRBD1 matches 10 bases. Per germline, CDR1 LNHDA and CDR2 SQIVND (reference sequence). The CDR3 is made up of 13 amino acids. The V segment lost 8 bases and the J segment 4 bases; nucleotides outside the gene matches: 2. The CDR3 coding sequence is TGTGCCAGTCGGGACAGGGGATACAATGAGCAGTTCTTC. Translating it yields CASRDRGYNEQFF.

This clonotype was seen ten or more times. The chain joins TRBV10-2 to TRBJ2-7, with 13 nucleotides matching TRBD2. The CDR3 totals 19 residues. The germline gives CDR1 WSHSY, CDR2 SAAADI. After removal of 2 bases from V and 5 bases from J, the junction contained 15 bases not matched to a gene. The CDR3 protein is CASSEPPGLAGVREDEQYF. CDR3 DNA: TGCGCCAGCAGTGAGCCGCCCGGACTAGCGGGAGTTCGGGAGGACGAGCAGTACTTC.

Concerning this clonotype: The missing conserved phenylalanine or tryptophan at the end of this CDR3 makes a read error likely. The chain joins TRBV3-1 to TRBJ2-7, with a possible D match to TRBD1 (6 bases). The CDR3 spans 15 residues. V lost 0 bases and J 3 bases, leaving 12 bases between the germline ends. Germline values: CDR1 LGHDT, CDR2 YNNKEL (reference sequence). The CDR3 here is CASSQEWTAGYEQYL. The CDR3 bases are TGTGCCAGCAGCCAAGAATGGACAGCTGGCTACGAGCAGTACTTG.

This clonotype showed up many times. The chain couples TRBV6-5 to TRBJ1-6; 11 bases map to TRBD1. The germline CDR1 and CDR2 sequences are MNHEY and SVGAGI. V lost 4 bases, J lost 5 bases, and 7 bases stayed unmatched. The CDR3 runs 17 residues. Here the CDR3 reads CASSWTGGWTHNSPLHF. DNA of the CDR3: TGTGCCAGCAGTTGGACAGGGGGCTGGACGCATAATTCACCCCTCCACTTT.

Many counts were recorded for this clonotype. J is TRBJ2-1 and V is TRBV20-1; 8 bases match TRBD2. Germline V gene sequence: CDR1 DFQATT, CDR2 SNEGSKA (reference sequence). CDR3 size: 16 residues. After removal of 0 bases from V and 7 bases from J, the junction contained 11 bases not matched to a gene. The CDR3: CSARDLAGGKGNEQFF. DNA for the CDR3: TGCAGTGCTAGAGATCTGGCGGGGGGAAAGGGAAATGAGCAGTTCTTC.

In this sample, this clonotype turned up a few times. The CDR3 DNA reads as TGTGCCAGCAGCTTAGACGGGACAGGGGGCTATGGCTACACCTTC. Its protein product is CASSLDGTGGYGYTF. The chain uses TRBV7-2 and TRBJ1-2, with 11 bases that match TRBD1. CDR1 and CDR2 (germline): SGHTA, FQGNSA. The CDR3 loop spans 15 amino acids. V lost 1 base, J lost 4 bases, and 2 bases stayed unmatched.